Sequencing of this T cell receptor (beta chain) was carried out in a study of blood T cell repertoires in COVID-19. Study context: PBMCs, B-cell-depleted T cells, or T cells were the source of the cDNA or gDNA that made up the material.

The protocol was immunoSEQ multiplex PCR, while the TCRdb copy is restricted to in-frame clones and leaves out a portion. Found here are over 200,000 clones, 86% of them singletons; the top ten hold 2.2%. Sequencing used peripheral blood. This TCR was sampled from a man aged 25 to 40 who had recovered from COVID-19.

The CDR3 reads CASSKSRGGYSNQPQHF. CDR3 nucleotides: TGTGCCAGCAGCAAATCAAGGGGGGGCTATAGCAATCAGCCCCAGCATTTT. This sequence joins TRBV21-1 and TRBJ1-5. TRBV21-1 is tagged as a pseudogene. The CDR3 is made up of 17 amino acids.